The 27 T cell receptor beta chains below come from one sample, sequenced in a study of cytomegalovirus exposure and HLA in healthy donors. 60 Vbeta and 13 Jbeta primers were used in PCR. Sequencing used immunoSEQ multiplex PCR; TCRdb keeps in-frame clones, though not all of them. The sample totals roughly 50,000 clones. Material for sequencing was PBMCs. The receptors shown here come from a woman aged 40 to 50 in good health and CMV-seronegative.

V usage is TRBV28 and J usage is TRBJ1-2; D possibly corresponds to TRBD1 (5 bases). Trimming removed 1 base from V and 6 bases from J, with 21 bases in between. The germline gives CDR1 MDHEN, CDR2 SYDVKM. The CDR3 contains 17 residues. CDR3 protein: CASSLSQGYPLSDGYTF. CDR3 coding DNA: TGTGCCAGCAGTTTATCCCAGGGTTACCCACTATCGGATGGCTACACCTTC.

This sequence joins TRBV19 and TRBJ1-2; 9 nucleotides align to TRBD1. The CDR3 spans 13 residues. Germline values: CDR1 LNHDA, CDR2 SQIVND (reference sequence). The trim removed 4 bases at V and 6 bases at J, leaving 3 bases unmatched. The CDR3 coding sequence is TGTGCCAGTAGTAGGGGACAGGGCAATGGCTACACCTTC. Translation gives CASSRGQGNGYTF.

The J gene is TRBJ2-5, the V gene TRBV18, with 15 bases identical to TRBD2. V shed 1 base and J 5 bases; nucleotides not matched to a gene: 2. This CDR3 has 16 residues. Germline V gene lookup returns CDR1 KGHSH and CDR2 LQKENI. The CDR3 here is CASSPRTSGRDETQYF. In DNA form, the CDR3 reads TGTGCCAGCTCACCACGGACTAGCGGGAGGGATGAGACCCAGTACTTC.

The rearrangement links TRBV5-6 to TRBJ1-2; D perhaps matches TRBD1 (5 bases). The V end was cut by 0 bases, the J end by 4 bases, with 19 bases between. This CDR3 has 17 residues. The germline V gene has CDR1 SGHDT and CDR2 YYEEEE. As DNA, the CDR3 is TGTGCCAGCAGCTTGGCCTTGTTCGGGGGGACGGCCTATGGCTACACCTTC. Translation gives CASSLALFGGTAYGYTF.

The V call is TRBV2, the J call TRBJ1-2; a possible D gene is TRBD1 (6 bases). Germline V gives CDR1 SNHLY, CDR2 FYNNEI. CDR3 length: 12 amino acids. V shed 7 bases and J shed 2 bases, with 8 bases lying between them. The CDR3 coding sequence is TGTGCCAGCAACAGGGAGAACTATGGCTACACCTTC. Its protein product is CASNRENYGYTF. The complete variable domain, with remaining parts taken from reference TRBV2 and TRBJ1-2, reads EPEVTQTPSHQVTQMGQEVILRCVPISNHLYFYWYRQILGQKVEFLVSFYNNEISEKSEIFDDQFSVERPDGSNFTLKIRSTKLEDSAMYFCASNRENYGYTFGSGTRLTVV.

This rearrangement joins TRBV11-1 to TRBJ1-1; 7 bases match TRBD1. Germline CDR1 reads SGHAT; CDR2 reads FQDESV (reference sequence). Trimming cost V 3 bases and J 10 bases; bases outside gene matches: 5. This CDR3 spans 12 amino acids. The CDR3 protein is CASSFLQGRAFF. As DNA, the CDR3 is TGTGCCAGCAGCTTCTTACAGGGGCGAGCTTTCTTT.

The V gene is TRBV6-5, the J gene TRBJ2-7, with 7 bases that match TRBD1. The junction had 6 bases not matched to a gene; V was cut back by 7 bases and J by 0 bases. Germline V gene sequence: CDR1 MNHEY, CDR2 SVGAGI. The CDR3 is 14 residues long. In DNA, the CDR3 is TGTGCCAGCATCTCGGACAGGAGCTCCTACGAGCAGTACTTC. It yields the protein CASISDRSSYEQYF.

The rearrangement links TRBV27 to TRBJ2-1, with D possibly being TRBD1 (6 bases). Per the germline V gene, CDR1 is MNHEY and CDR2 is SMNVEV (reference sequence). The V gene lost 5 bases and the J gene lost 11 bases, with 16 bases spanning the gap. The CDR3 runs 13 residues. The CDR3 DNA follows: TGTGCCAGCAGTCCACAGGGACAAAGGAAGCAGTTCTTC. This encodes CASSPQGQRKQFF.

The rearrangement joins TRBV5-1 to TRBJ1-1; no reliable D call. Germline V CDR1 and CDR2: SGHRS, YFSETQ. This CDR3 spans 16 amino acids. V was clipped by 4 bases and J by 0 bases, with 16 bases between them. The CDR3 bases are TGCGCCAGCAGCGTGTCGACTGACTTTATGAACACTGAAGCTTTCTTT. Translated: CASSVSTDFMNTEAFF.

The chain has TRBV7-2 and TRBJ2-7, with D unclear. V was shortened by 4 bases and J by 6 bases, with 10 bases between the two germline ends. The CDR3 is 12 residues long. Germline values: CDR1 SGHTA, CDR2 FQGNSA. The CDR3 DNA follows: TGTGCCAGCAGCTCAGGCGCTCGCGAGCAGTACTTC. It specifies CASSSGAREQYF. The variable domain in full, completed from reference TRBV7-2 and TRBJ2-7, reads GAGVSQSPSNKVTEKGKDVELRCDPISGHTALYWYRQSLGQGLEFLIYFQGNSAPDKSGLPSDRFSAERTGGSVSTLTIQRTQQEDSAVYLCASSSGAREQYFGPGTRLTVT.

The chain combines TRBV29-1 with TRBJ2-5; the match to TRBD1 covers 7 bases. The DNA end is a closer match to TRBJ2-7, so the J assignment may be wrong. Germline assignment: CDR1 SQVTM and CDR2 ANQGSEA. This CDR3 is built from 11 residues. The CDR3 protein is CSARQGYEQYF. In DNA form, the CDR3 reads TGCAGCGCGCGACAGGGCTACGAGCAGTACTTC.

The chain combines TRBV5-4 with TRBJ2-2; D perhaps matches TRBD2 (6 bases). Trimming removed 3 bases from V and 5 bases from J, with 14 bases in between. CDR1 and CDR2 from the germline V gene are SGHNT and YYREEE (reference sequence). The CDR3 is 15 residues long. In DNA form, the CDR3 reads TGTGCCAGCAGCTGGGGGGTCGGGATAACCGGGGAGCTGTTTTTT. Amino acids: CASSWGVGITGELFF.

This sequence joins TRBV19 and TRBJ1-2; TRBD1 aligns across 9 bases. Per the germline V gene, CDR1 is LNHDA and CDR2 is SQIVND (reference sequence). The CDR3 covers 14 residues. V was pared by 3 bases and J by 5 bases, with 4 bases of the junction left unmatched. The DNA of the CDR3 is TGTGCCAGTAGTATGGACAGGGGAAGGTATGGCTACACCTTC. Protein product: CASSMDRGRYGYTF.

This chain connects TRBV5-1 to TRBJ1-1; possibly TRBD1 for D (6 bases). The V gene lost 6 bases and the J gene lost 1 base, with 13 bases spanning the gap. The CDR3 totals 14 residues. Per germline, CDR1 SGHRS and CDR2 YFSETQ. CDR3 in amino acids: CASNFGQPNTEAFF. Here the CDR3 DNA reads TGCGCCAGCAACTTTGGACAGCCGAACACTGAAGCTTTCTTT.

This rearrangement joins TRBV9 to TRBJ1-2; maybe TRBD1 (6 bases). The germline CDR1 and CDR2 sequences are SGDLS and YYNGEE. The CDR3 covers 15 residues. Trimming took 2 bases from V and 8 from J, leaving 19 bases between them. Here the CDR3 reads CASSVDRSRFEGYTF. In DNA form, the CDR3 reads TGTGCCAGCAGCGTGGACAGATCTAGGTTCGAGGGCTACACCTTC.

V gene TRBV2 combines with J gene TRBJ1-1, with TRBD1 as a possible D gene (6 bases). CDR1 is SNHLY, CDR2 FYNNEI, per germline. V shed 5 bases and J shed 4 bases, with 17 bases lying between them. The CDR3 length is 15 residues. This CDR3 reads CASSYRGGGGTEAFF. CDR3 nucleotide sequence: TGTGCCAGCAGTTATAGGGGAGGGGGTGGCACTGAAGCTTTCTTT. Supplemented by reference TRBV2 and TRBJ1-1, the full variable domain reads EPEVTQTPSHQVTQMGQEVILRCVPISNHLYFYWYRQILGQKVEFLVSFYNNEISEKSEIFDDQFSVERPDGSNFTLKIRSTKLEDSAMYFCASSYRGGGGTEAFFGQGTRLTVV.

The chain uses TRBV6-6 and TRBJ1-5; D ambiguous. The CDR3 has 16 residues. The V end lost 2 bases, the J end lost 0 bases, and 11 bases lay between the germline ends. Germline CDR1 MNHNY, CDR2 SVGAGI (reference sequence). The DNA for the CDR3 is TGTGCCAGCAGTTACACGCGCCAGGATAGCAATCAGCCCCAGCATTTT. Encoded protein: CASSYTRQDSNQPQHF.

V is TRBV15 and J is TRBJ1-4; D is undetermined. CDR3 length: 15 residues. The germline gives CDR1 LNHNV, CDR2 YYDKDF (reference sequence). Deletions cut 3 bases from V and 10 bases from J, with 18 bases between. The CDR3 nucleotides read TGTGCCACCAGCAGTAAAATACCGGGATCCGGAAAACTGTTTTTT. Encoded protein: CATSSKIPGSGKLFF. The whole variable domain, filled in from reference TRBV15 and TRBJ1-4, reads DAMVIQNPRYQVTQFGKPVTLSCSQTLNHNVMYWYQQKSSQAPKLLFHYYDKDFNNEADTPDNFQSRRPNTSFCFLDIRSPGLGDTAMYLCATSSKIPGSGKLFFGSGTQLSVL.

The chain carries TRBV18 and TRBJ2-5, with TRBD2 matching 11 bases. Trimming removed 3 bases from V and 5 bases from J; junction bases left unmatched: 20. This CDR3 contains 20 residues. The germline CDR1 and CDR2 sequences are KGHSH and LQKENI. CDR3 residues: CASSPYVVPSGGPGVETQYF. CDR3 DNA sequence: TGTGCCAGCTCACCCTACGTCGTTCCTAGCGGGGGGCCCGGTGTGGAGACCCAGTACTTC.

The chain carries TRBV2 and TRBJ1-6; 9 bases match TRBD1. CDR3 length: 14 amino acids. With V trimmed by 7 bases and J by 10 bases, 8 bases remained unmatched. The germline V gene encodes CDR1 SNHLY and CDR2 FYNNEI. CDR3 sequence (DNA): TGTGCCAGCACCGAGTGGGACAGGGCATCACCCCTCCACTTT. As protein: CASTEWDRASPLHF.

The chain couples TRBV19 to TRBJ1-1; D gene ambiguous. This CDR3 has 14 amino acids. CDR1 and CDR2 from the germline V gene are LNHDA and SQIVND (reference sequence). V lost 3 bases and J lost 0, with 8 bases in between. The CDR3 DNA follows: TGTGCCAGTAGTATGAGGGCCATGAACACTGAAGCTTTCTTT. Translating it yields CASSMRAMNTEAFF.

The CDR3 DNA reads TGTGCCAGCAGTTCCACCTACAGGTCCGATGAGACCCAGTACTTC. Its translation is CASSSTYRSDETQYF. This chain uses TRBV6-5 with TRBJ2-5; D possibly corresponds to TRBD1 (5 bases). The V gene lost 4 bases and the J gene lost 5 bases, with 17 bases spanning the gap. In germline, CDR1 is MNHEY, CDR2 SVGAGI. This CDR3 has 15 amino acids.

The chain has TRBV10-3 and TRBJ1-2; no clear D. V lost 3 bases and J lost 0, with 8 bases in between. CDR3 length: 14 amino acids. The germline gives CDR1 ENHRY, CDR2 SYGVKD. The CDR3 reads CAISDWRTNYGYTF. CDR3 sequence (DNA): TGTGCCATCAGTGATTGGCGGACTAACTATGGCTACACCTTC.

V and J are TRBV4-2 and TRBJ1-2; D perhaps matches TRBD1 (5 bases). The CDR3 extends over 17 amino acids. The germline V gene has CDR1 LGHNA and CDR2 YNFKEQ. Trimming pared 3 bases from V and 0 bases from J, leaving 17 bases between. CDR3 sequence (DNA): TGTGCCAGCAGCCAGGTGTCCGGGGGTATAGCTAACTATGGCTACACCTTC. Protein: CASSQVSGGIANYGYTF.

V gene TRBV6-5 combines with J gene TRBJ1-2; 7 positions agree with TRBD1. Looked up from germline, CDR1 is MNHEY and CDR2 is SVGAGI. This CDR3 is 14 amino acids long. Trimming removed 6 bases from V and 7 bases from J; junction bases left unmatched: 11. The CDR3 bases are TGTGCCAGCAGAGAGTCAGGGGGAGTGGGTGGCTACACCTTC. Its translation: CASRESGGVGGYTF.

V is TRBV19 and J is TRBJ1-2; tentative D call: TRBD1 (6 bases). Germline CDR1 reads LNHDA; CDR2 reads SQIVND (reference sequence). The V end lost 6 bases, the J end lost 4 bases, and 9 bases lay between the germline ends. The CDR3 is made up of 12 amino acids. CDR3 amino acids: CASSEQGYGYTF. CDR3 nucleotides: TGTGCCAGTAGCGAACAGGGCTATGGCTACACCTTC.

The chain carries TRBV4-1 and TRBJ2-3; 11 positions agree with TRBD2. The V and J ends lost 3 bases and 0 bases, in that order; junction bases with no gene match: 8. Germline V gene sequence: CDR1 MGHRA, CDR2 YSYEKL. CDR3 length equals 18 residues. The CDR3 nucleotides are TGCGCCAGCAGCCACGGAATACTAGCGGGAGCTAGCACAGATACGCAGTATTTT. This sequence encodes CASSHGILAGASTDTQYF.